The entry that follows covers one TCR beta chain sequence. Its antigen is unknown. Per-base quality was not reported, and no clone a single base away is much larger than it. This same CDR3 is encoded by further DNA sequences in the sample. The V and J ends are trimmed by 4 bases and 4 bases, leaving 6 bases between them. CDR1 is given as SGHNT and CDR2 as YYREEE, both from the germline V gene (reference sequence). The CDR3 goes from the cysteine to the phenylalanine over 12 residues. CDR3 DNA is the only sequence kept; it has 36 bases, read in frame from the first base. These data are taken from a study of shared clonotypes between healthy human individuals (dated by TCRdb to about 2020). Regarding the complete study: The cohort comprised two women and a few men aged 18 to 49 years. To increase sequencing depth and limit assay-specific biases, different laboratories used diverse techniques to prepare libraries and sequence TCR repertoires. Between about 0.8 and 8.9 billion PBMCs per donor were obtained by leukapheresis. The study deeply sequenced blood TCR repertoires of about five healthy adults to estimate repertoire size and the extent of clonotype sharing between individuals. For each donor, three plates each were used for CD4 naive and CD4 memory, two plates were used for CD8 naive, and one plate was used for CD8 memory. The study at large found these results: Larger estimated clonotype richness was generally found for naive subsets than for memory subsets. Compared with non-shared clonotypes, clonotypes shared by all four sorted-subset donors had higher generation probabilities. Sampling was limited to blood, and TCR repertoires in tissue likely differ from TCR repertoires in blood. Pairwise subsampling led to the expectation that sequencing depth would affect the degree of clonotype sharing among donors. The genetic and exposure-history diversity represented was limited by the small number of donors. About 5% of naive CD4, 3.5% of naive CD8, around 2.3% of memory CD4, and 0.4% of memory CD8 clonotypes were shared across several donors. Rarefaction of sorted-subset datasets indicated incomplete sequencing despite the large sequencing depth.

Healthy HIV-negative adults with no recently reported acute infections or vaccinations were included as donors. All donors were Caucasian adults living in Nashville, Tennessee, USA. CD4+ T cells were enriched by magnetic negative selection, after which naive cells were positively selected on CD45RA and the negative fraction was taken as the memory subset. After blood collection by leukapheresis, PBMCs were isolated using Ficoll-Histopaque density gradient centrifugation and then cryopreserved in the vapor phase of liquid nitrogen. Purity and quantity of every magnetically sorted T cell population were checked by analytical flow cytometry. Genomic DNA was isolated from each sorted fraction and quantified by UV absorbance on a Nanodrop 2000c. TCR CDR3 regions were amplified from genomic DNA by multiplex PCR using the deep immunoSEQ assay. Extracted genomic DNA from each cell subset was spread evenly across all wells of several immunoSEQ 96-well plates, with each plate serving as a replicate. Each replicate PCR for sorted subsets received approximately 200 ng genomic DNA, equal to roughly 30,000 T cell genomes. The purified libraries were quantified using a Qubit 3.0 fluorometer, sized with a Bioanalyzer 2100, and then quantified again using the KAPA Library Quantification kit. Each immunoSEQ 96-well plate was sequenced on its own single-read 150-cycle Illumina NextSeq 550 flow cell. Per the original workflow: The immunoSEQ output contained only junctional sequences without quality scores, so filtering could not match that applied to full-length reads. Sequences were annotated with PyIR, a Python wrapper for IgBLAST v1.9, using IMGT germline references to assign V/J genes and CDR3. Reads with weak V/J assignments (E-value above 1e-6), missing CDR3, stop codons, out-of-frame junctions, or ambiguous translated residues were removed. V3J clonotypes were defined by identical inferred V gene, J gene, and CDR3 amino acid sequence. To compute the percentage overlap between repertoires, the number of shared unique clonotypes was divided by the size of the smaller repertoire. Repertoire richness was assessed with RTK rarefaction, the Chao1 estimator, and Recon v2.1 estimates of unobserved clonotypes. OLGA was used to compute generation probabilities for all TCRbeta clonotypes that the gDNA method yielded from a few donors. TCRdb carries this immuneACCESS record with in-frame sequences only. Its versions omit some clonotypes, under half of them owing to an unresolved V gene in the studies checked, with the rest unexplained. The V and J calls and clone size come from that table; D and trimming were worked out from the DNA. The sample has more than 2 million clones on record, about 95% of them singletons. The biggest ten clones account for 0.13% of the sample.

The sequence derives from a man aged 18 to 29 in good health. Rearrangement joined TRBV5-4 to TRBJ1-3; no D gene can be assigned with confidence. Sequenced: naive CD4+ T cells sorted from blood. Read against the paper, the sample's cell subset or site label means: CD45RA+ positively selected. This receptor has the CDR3 CASSLSGNTIYF. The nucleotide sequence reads TGTGCCAGCAGCCTCTCCGGAAACACCATATATTTT.